Sequencing of this T cell receptor beta chain was carried out in a study of OX40 agonist ivuxolimab in advanced cancers. Across the whole study: Ivuxolimab, an antibody acting as an agonist of OX40 (CD134), was used to treat patients.

Repertoires were generated with immunoSEQ multiplex PCR, while TCRdb's copy carries only in-frame clones and drops some. The sample lists approximately 59,000 clones; approximately 88% were seen once. This clone was recorded once. Its target is not known. This CDR3 spans 14 amino acids. The V and J ends lost 8 bases and 2 bases, in that order; junction bases with no gene match: 5. Germline V CDR1 and CDR2: SNHLY, FYNNEI. Systemic immunosuppression or a history of autoimmune disease excluded patients. Blood was sampled at baseline, cycle 4 day 1, and cycle 7 day 1. Findings of the study overall: Among patients with partial responses at 0.1-3.0 mg/kg, clonal expansion was among the lowest.

This receptor was identified in an adult with an advanced solid tumor such as melanoma, head and neck, liver or kidney cancer. The rearrangement uses TRBV2 and TRBJ2-1; 8 positions agree with TRBD2. The material sequenced was CD4+ or CD8+ T cells sorted from blood, taken in a trial of the OX40 agonist ivuxolimab. CDR3 in DNA: TGTGCCAGCCGGAAACTAGCGGCCTACAATGAGCAGTTCTTC. Its protein is CASRKLAAYNEQFF.